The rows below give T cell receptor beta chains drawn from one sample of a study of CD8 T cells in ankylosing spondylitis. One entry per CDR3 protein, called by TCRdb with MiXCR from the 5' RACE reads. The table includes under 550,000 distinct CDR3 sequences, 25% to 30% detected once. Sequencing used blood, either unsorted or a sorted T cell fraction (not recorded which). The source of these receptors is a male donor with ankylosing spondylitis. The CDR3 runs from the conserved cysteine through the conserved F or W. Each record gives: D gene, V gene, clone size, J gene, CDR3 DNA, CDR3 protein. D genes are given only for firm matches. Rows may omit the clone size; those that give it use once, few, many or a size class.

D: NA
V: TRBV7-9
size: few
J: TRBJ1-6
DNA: TGTGCCAGCAGCCCCCGAGTTCCTATAATTTTATGGCCCCTCCACTTT
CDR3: CASSPRVPIILWPLHF

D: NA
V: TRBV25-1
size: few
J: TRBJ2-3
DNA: TGTGCCAGCAGTAGCCTTAACGGGCGGATTAGATCAGATACGCAGTATTTT
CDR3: CASSSLNGRIRSDTQYF

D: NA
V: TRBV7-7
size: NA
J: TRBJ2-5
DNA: TGTGCCAGCAGCTTATGGGGGCAGCAAGAGACCCAGTACTTC
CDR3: CASSLWGQQETQYF

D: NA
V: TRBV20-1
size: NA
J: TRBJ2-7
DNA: TGCAGTGCTAGGCCGGGGAGCTACGAGCAGTACTTC
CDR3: CSARPGSYEQYF

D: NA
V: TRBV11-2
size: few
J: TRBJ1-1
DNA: TGTGCCAGCAGCTTAGAAGGCAGCTACACTGAAGCTTTCTTT
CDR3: CASSLEGSYTEAFF

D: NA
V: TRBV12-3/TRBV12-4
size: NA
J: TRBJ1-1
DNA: TGTGCCAGCTCTGGGCGGGGAGAAGCTTTCTTT
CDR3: CASSGRGEAFF

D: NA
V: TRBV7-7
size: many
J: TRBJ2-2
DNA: TGTGCCAGCAGCCTTACAGGCCCTCCGAACACCGGGGAGCTGTTTTTT
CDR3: CASSLTGPPNTGELFF

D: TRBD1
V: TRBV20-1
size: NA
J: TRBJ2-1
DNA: TGCAGTGCTAGATATTCCGGGACAGCCTCCTACAATGAGCAGTTCTTC
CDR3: CSARYSGTASYNEQFF

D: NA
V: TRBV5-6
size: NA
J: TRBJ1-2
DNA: TGTGCCAGCAGCTCGGGACACCTAAACTATGGCTACACCTTC
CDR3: CASSSGHLNYGYTF

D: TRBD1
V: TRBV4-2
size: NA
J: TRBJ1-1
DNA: TGTGCCAGCAGCCAAGACCTGGACAGGGACGGAGAAGCTTTCTTT
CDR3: CASSQDLDRDGEAFF

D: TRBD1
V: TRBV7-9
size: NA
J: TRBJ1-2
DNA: TGTGCCAGCAGCCCTTGGGCCGGACAGGCTGGGGACTATGGCTACACCTTC
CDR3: CASSPWAGQAGDYGYTF

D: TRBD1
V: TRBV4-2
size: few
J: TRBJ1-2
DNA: TGTGCCAGCAGTCGCCGGGACAGGGATGGCTACACCTTC
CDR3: CASSRRDRDGYTF

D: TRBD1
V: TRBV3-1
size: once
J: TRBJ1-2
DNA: TGTGCCAGCAGCTTTACGGGAGGACAGGGAGTCTATGGCTACACCTTC
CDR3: CASSFTGGQGVYGYTF

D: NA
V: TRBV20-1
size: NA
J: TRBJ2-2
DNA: TGCAGTGCCCCGAGGAACACCGGGGAGCTGTTTTTT
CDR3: CSAPRNTGELFF

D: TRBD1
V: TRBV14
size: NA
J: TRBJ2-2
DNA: TGTGCCAGCAGCCGACCGGGACAGGGGAGAACCGGGGAGCTGTTTTTT
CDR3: CASSRPGQGRTGELFF

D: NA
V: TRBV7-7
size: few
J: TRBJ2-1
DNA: TGTGCCAGCAGCAAACAGGCAGGGGACAATGAGCAGTTCTTC
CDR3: CASSKQAGDNEQFF

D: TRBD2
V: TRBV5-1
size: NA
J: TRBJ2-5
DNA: TGCGCCAGCCTCCCCCATCTGAGCGGGAGACAAGAGACCCAGTACTTC
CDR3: CASLPHLSGRQETQYF

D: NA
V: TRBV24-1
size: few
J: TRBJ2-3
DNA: TGTGCCACCAGTGATCCGAGTAAAACAGATACGCAGTATTTT
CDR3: CATSDPSKTDTQYF

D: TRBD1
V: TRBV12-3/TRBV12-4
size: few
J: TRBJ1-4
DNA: TGTGCCAGCACCAGACAGGGGACAAATGAAAAACTGTTTTTT
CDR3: CASTRQGTNEKLFF

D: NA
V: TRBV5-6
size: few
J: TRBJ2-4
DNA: TGTGCCAGCAGCTTGGAATGGACGCCGGGAAACATTCAGTACTTC
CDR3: CASSLEWTPGNIQYF

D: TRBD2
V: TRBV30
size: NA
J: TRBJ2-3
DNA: TGTGCCTGGAGTGTTTCAGTTGGCGGGAGGAAGGGCACAGATACGCAGTATTTT
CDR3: CAWSVSVGGRKGTDTQYF

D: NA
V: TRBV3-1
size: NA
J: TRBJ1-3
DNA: TGTGCCAGCAGCCAACAGGGGGGAAACACCATATATTTT
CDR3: CASSQQGGNTIYF

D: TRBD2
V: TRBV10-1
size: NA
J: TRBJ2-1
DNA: TGCGCCAGCAGTATGAGCGGGAGTCAAAATGAGCAGTTCTTC
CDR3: CASSMSGSQNEQFF

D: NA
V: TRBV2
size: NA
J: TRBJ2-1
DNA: TGTGCCAGCAGTGAAGAGGGCAGCGGTGAGCAGTTCTTC
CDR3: CASSEEGSGEQFF

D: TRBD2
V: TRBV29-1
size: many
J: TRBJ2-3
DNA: TGCAGCGTTGAATTCGGCGGGAGGGGAGATACGCAGTATTTT
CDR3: CSVEFGGRGDTQYF

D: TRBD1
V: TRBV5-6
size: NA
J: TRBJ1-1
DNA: TGTGCCAGCAGCTTGGTAACGGGACAGGGCACTGAAGCTTTCTTT
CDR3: CASSLVTGQGTEAFF

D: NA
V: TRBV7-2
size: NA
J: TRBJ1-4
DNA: TGTGCCAGCAGCTTAGGGGGGAGAACAAAGAATGAAAAACTGTTTTTT
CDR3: CASSLGGRTKNEKLFF

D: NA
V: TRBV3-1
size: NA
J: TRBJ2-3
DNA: TGTGCCAGCAGCCCATTGGTATCAAGAGCGCAGTATTTT
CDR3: CASSPLVSRAQYF

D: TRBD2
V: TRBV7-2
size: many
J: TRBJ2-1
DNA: TGTGCCAGCAGCCTCTCCGGGACTAGCGGGAGAAGTGAGCAGTTCTTC
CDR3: CASSLSGTSGRSEQFF

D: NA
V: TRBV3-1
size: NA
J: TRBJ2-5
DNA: TGTGCCAGCAGCCAAGGGGGCACGTCTGAGACCCAGTACTTC
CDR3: CASSQGGTSETQYF

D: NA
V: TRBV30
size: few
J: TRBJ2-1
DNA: TGTGCCTGGAGTCGGGATTTCAATGAGCAGTTCTTC
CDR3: CAWSRDFNEQFF

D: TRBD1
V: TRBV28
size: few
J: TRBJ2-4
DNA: TGTGCCAGCAGTCTACCGGGACAGGGCGGCTTCATTCAGTACTTC
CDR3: CASSLPGQGGFIQYF

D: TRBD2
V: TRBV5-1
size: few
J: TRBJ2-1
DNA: TGCGCCAGCAGCGCCTCCGGGACTAGCGGGTACAATGAGCAGTTCTTC
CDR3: CASSASGTSGYNEQFF

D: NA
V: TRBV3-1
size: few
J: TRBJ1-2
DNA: TGTGCCAGCAGCCAAGATCAGGGTAGCTATGGCTACACCTTC
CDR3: CASSQDQGSYGYTF

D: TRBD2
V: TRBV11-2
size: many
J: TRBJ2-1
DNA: TGTGCCAGCAGCTTAGAGGCGGGAGCACGGGAGCAGTTCTTC
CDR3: CASSLEAGAREQFF

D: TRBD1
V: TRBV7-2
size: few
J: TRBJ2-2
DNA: TGTGCCAGCAGCTCACAGCCAACAGGGGGTTCCACCGGGGAGCTGTTTTTT
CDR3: CASSSQPTGGSTGELFF

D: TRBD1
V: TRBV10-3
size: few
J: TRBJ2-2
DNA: TGTGCCATCAGACTGGACAGGGACACCGGGGAGCTGTTTTTT
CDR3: CAIRLDRDTGELFF

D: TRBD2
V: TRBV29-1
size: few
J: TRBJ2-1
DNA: TGCAGCGTTGGGACCGGGACTAGCGGGCTTCATGAGCAGTTCTTC
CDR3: CSVGTGTSGLHEQFF

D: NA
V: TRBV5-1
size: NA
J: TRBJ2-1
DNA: TGCGCCAGCAGGTGGGGAGGTGCCGGGACGCCTTCGGGCAATGAGCAGTTCTTC
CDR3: CASRWGGAGTPSGNEQFF

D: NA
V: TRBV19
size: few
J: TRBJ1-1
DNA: TGTGCCAGCCGGGGGAGGGGGGAATCCCGAAACACTGAAGCTTTCTTT
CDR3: CASRGRGESRNTEAFF

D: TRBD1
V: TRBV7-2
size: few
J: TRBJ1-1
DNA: TGTGCCAGCAGCTTACAGACAGGGATCATGAACACTGAAGCTTTCTTT
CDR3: CASSLQTGIMNTEAFF

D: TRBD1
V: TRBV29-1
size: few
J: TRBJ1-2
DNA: TGCAGCGTAGACCTGGACAGGAACTATGGCTACACCTTC
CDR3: CSVDLDRNYGYTF

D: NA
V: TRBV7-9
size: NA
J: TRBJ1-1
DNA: TGTGCCAGCAGCATCCTTAACACTGAAGCTTTCTTT
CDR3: CASSILNTEAFF

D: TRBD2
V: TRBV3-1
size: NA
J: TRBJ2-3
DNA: TGTGCCAGCAGCCTCGTTGCGGGAGACGGCACAGATACGCAGTATTTT
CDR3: CASSLVAGDGTDTQYF

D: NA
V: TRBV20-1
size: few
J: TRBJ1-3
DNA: TGCAGTGCTACCACAGATGGAAACACCATATATTTT
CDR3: CSATTDGNTIYF

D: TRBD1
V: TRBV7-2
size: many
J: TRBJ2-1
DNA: TGTGCCAGCAGCTTAGCCTCGACAGGGTACAATGAGCAGTTCTTC
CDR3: CASSLASTGYNEQFF

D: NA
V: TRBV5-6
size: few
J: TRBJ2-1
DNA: TGTGCCAGCAGCGTCGGGACCGCCGGCGGATCCTACAATGAGCAGTTCTTC
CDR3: CASSVGTAGGSYNEQFF

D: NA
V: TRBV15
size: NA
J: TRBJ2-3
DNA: TGTGCCACCAGCAGAGATCGCAGCGGAATCACAGATACGCAGTATTTT
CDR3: CATSRDRSGITDTQYF

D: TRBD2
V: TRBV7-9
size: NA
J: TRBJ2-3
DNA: TGTGCCAGCAGCTCGGCGGGAGGGCTGTTTACAGATACGCAGTATTTT
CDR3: CASSSAGGLFTDTQYF

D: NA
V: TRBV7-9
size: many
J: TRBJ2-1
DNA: TGTGCCAGCAGCTTAGCGGCCAGCAATGCCTACAATGAGCAGTTCTTC
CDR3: CASSLAASNAYNEQFF

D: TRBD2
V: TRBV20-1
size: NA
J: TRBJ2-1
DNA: TGCAGTGCTAGAGGGATTAGCGGGGCTACATACAATGAGCAGTTCTTC
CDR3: CSARGISGATYNEQFF

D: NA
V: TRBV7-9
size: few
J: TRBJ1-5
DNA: TGTGCCAGCAGCTTGGGGAATGATCAGCCCCAGCATTTT
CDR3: CASSLGNDQPQHF

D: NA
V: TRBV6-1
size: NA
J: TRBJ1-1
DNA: TGTGCCAGCAGTGATTTTTTTGATAGCACTGAAGCTTTCTTT
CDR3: CASSDFFDSTEAFF

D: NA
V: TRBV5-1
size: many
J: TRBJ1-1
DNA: TGCGCCAGCAGCTTGGTACAGGGCGGGAAGTTGACTGAAGCTTTCTTT
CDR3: CASSLVQGGKLTEAFF

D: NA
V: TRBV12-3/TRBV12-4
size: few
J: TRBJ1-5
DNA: TGTGCCAGCAGGTTTAGTTCCCAGCCCCAGCATTTT
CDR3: CASRFSSQPQHF

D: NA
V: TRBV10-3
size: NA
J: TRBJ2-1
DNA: TGTGCCATCAGTGGTGGGGGGATCTCTGAGCAGTTCTTC
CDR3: CAISGGGISEQFF

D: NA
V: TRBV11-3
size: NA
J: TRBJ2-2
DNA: TGTGCCAGCAGCCAGGACAGCGTCAACGGGGAGCTGTTTTTT
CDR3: CASSQDSVNGELFF

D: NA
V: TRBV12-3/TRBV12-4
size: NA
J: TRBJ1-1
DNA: TGTGCCAGCAGCCAGGGATATGGGTTTGAAGCTTTCTTT
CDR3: CASSQGYGFEAFF